Sequencing of this TCR beta chain was carried out in a study of T-cell memory formation after mild COVID-19. Findings and caveats of the study: Researchers report contracting CD4+ clones mostly in CM and EM, with CD8+ clones in EMRA. From day 15 to 85, contracting clones were balanced between CD4 and CD8, whereas later expanders leaned toward CD4+.

TCRdb ran MiXCR on the 5' RACE reads and lists one entry per CDR3 protein. The table lists 190,000 or so distinct CDR3 sequences, about 22% of them singletons, with under 30% in the top ten. This CDR3 has 15 residues. Germline CDR1 reads SGHVS; CDR2 reads FQNEAQ. Trimming removed 6 bases at V and 3 bases at J, with 17 bases between. Concerning this clonotype itself: Its antigen remains unknown.

Sequencing was performed on PBMCs or a T cell subset sorted from them (not recorded which). The sequence was obtained from an adult woman who had mild COVID-19 (a few samples of this study predate the infection). Cell type and time point are not known. The J gene is TRBJ1-1, the V gene TRBV7-8, with D possibly being TRBD1 (5 bases). CDR3 region: CASRWSPGLDTEAFF. DNA of the CDR3: TGTGCCAGCAGGTGGTCTCCAGGGTTGGACACTGAAGCTTTCTTT.